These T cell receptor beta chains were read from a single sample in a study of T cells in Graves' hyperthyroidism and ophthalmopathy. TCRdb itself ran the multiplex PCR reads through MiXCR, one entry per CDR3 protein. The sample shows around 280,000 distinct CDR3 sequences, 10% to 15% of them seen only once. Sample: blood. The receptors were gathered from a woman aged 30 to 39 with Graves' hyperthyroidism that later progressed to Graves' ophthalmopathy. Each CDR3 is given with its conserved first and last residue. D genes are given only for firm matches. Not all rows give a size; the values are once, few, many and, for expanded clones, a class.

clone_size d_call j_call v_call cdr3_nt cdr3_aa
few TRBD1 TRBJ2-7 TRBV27 TGTGCCAGCAGCAAACCGGGACAGGGGGTCAACGAGCAGTACTTC CASSKPGQGVNEQYF
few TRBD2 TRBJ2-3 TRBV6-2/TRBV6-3 TGTGCCAGCAGTTACAAAGGGCTAGCGGGAGGGGCCACAGATACGCAGTATTTT CASSYKGLAGGATDTQYF
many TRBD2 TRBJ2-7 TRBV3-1 TGTGCCAGCAGCCAAGATCCCGGGACTACGGACGAGCAGTACTTC CASSQDPGTTDEQYF
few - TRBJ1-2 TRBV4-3 TGCGCCAGCAGCCAAGATGCTCGACAGTTGAACTATGGCTACACCTTC CASSQDARQLNYGYTF
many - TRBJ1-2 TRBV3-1 TGTGCCAGCAGCCAAGGGGGGCCCCAGAACTATGGCTACACCTTC CASSQGGPQNYGYTF
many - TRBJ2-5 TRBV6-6 TGTGCCAGCAGTTACTCGACCGAGGGCGAGGAGACCCAGTACTTC CASSYSTEGEETQYF
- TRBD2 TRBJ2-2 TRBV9 TGTGCCAGCAGCGTAGCACCCAGACTAGCTAGCGCCGGGGAGCTGTTTTTT CASSVAPRLASAGELFF
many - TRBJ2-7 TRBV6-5 TGTGCCAGCAGTTACATCATGGCAGGGCTCTACGAGCAGTACTTC CASSYIMAGLYEQYF
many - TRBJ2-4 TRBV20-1 TGCAGTGCTGAACACGGACAGCTAAAGGGTCAGTACTTC CSAEHGQLKGQYF
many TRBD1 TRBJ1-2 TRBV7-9 TGTGCCAGCGGGACAGAGTATGGCTACACCTTC CASGTEYGYTF
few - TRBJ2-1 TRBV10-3 TGTGCCATCAGTGTTTTAGATGAGCAGTTCTTC CAISVLDEQFF
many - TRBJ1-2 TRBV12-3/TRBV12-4 TGTGCCAGCAGTCAAGGACCTGGCTACACCTTC CASSQGPGYTF
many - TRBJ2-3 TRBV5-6 TGTGCCAGCAGCTCTCTTGACTCGGCTGCGCAGTATTTT CASSSLDSAAQYF
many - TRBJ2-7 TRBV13 TGTGCCAGCAGCTTAGTCGCTAGCTTCCCATCGGGGGAGCAGTACTTC CASSLVASFPSGEQYF
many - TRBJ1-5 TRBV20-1 TGCAGTGCTAGAGATAAGTACCTTGGTGACCAGCCCCAGCATTTT CSARDKYLGDQPQHF
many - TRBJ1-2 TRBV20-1 TGCAGTGCTAGACGCCCGGGCTATGGCTACACCTTC CSARRPGYGYTF
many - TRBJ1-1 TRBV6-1 TGTGCCAGCAGCCCGATGGGGGACACTGAAGCTTTCTTT CASSPMGDTEAFF
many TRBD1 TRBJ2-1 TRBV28 TGTGCCAGCAGTTTCCACCGGGACAGGGGGGAAGATGAGCAGTTCTTC CASSFHRDRGEDEQFF
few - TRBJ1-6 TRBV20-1 TGCAGTGCTAGGGGAAATGGACGTTCACCCCTCCACTTT CSARGNGRSPLHF
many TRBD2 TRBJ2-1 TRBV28 TGTGCCAGCAGTTTAGGCCAAATTTTTAGCGGGAGGGCCGCCGATGAGCAGTTCTTC CASSLGQIFSGRAADEQFF
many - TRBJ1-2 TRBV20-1 TGCAGTGCGAGGACCGAGGACGATGGCTACACCTTC CSARTEDDGYTF
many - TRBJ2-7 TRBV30 TGTGCCTGGAGTGTATATAGCAAGGCCTACGAGCAGTACTTC CAWSVYSKAYEQYF
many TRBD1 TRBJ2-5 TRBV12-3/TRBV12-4 TGTGCCAGCAGTTACTACAGGGGCCCAGGCGAGACCCAGTACTTC CASSYYRGPGETQYF
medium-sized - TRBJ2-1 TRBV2 TGTGCCAGCAGTGTCGCCGGGAGCTCCTACAATGAGCAGTTCTTC CASSVAGSSYNEQFF
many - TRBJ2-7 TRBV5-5 TGTGCCAGCAGCTTGGAAGCTAGCGCTAGTTACGAGCAGTACTTC CASSLEASASYEQYF
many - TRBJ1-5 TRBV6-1 TGTGCCAGCAGTGTTGGGGATCACAGTCAGCCCCAGCATTTT CASSVGDHSQPQHF
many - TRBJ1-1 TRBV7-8 TGTGCCAGCAGCTTTATCCGAGATTTGAACACTGAAGCTTTCTTT CASSFIRDLNTEAFF
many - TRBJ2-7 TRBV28 TGTGCCAGCAGTTTACTGGGGGACGAGCAGTACTTC CASSLLGDEQYF
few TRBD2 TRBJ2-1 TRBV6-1 TGTGCCAGCAGCGAAATAGGACTAGCGGACAATGAGCAGTTCTTC CASSEIGLADNEQFF